This TCR beta chain came from a study of CD8+ T cells in alopecia areata. As the sequencing template, cDNA was produced by extracting RNA and reverse transcribing it. Here immunoSEQ multiplex PCR was the method, and the copy in TCRdb shows in-frame clones only, minus some. This table holds roughly 200,000 clones, about 48% found once. The sample's treatment: oral pan-JAK inhibitor, 5-10 mg twice daily. Germline CDR1 is MNHNS and CDR2 is SASEGT. There are 13 residues in the CDR3. The J segment lost 8 bases and the V segment lost 2 bases, leaving 2 bases of the junction unmatched. Here the sequenced sample was CD8+ T cells sorted from blood, taken at week 24, from a patient treated with tofacitinib. The clonotype was recovered from a human donor with alopecia areata. J is TRBJ2-1 and V is TRBV6-1, with 8 bases fitting TRBD2. CDR3 residues: CASSETGRDEQFF. The DNA for the CDR3 is TGTGCCAGCAGTGAAACCGGGAGGGATGAGCAGTTCTTC.